Following are 23 T cell receptor beta chains from one sample sequenced in a study of blood T cell repertoires in COVID-19. The method was immunoSEQ multiplex PCR; TCRdb's version includes in-frame clones alone and lacks a portion of them. In the table there are tens of thousands of clones, 80% to 85% of which are singletons. Sequenced sample: peripheral blood. These receptors were collected from a human donor in a cohort sampled during active COVID-19.

The chain uses TRBV11-3 and TRBJ2-2; D perhaps matches TRBD1 (6 bases). This CDR3 region has 13 residues. CDR1 and CDR2 from the germline V gene are SGHNT and YENEEA. V lost 5 bases to trimming and J lost 3 bases, with 7 bases between them. CDR3 bases: TGTGCCAGCAGCCAGGGGTACACCGGGGAGCTGTTTTTT. This translates into CASSQGYTGELFF.

The V call is TRBV27, the J call TRBJ2-2; 8 bases are a match to TRBD2. J lost 1 base, V lost 5 bases, and 6 bases had no gene match. The CDR3 is 16 amino acids. Germline V gene data show CDR1 as MNHEY and CDR2 as SMNVEV (reference sequence). DNA for the CDR3: TGTGCCAGCAGTCCCTTTCTAGCGGGGAACACCGGGGAGCTGTTTTTT. Residues: CASSPFLAGNTGELFF.

The chain carries TRBV7-8 and TRBJ2-1; 9 bases fit TRBD2. This CDR3 has 16 residues. CDR1 is SGHVS, CDR2 FQNEAQ, per germline. Losses at the gene ends were 0 bases for V and 6 bases for J; bases not matched to a gene: 6. Here the CDR3 DNA reads TGTGCCAGCAGCTTAGCCCCCAGCGGGGGGTTCAATGAGCAGTTCTTC. As protein: CASSLAPSGGFNEQFF. The variable domain in full, completed from reference TRBV7-8 and TRBJ2-1, reads GAGVSQSPRYKVAKRGQDVALRCDPISGHVSLFWYQQALGQGPEFLTYFQNEAQLDKSGLPSDRFFAERPEGSVSTLKIQRTQQEDSAVYLCASSLAPSGGFNEQFFGPGTRLTVL.

The V call is TRBV2, the J call TRBJ2-7, with 9 bases aligning to TRBD2. The germline gives CDR1 SNHLY, CDR2 FYNNEI. This CDR3 spans 16 amino acids. J lost 2 bases, V lost 1 base, and 6 bases had no gene match. DNA of the CDR3: TGTGCCAGCAGTGAAGGTATAGCGGGGGAGCCCTACGAGCAGTACTTC. Translated, it gives CASSEGIAGEPYEQYF. Supplemented by reference TRBV2 and TRBJ2-7, the full variable domain reads EPEVTQTPSHQVTQMGQEVILRCVPISNHLYFYWYRQILGQKVEFLVSFYNNEISEKSEIFDDQFSVERPDGSNFTLKIRSTKLEDSAMYFCASSEGIAGEPYEQYFGPGTRLTVT.

This rearrangement joins TRBV7-9 to TRBJ2-3, with D possibly being TRBD1 (6 bases). The ends were cut back, 1 base at V and 4 bases at J, with 15 bases in the middle. Per germline, CDR1 SEHNR and CDR2 FQNEAQ (reference sequence). This CDR3 region has 16 residues. The CDR3 is CASSLGQASSSDTQYF. The CDR3 DNA sequence: TGTGCCAGCAGCTTAGGACAGGCTTCCTCTTCAGATACGCAGTATTTT.

The chain couples TRBV10-3 to TRBJ1-2; possibly TRBD1 for D (6 bases). V was shortened by 6 bases and J by 7 bases, with 18 bases between the two germline ends. CDR1 and CDR2 (germline): ENHRY, SYGVKD. This CDR3 is 14 amino acids long. CDR3 region: CAIRGNREVGGYTF. The CDR3 DNA reads TGTGCCATCAGAGGGAACAGGGAAGTTGGTGGCTACACCTTC.

The chain uses TRBV28 and TRBJ2-7; tentatively, D is TRBD1 (6 bases). CDR1 MDHEN and CDR2 SYDVKM come from the germline V gene. The CDR3 is made up of 14 amino acids. Between the trimmed V and J ends, which lost 7 bases and 0 bases, there was a span of 13 bases. CDR3 loop: CASNVQGPSYEQYF. CDR3 in DNA: TGTGCCAGCAACGTTCAGGGGCCCTCCTACGAGCAGTACTTC.

The rearrangement links TRBV5-1 to TRBJ2-2; 7 nucleotides match TRBD1. The germline V gene encodes CDR1 SGHRS and CDR2 YFSETQ. This CDR3 has 15 residues. The V and J ends lost 4 bases and 4 bases, in that order; junction bases with no gene match: 7. The CDR3 region has the DNA TGCGCCAGCAGCATGGGCGACAGGGCCACCGGGGAGCTGTTTTTT. Its protein is CASSMGDRATGELFF.

The rearrangement uses TRBV2 and TRBJ2-1; 10 bases map to TRBD1. V was pared by 7 bases and J by 5 bases, with 5 bases of the junction left unmatched. The CDR3 consists of 14 residues. Germline CDR1 SNHLY, CDR2 FYNNEI. DNA of the CDR3: TGTGCCAGCACTGGACAGGGGGGTAACAATGAGCAGTTCTTC. This codes for CASTGQGGNNEQFF.

This clone was detected once. The V and J genes are TRBV11-2 and TRBJ2-3; no reliable D call. CDR1 is SGHAT and CDR2 is FQNNGV in the germline V gene. The CDR3 length is 14 residues. V lost 1 base to trimming and J lost 0 bases, with 5 bases between them. CDR3 DNA: TGTGCCAGCAGCTTAGGTCGGAGCACAGATACGCAGTATTTT. Translating gives CASSLGRSTDTQYF.

The gene calls are TRBV7-9 and TRBJ2-2; the D is unclear. The CDR3 covers 13 residues. Trimming shortened V by 5 bases and J by 3 bases, and 7 bases separated the two germline ends. Germline V CDR1 and CDR2: SEHNR, FQNEAQ (reference sequence). DNA for the CDR3: TGTGCCAGCAGCCTCCCCTACACCGGGGAGCTGTTTTTT. Protein: CASSLPYTGELFF. Looking up the rest from reference TRBV7-9 and TRBJ2-2 gives the full variable domain: DTGVSQNPRHKITKRGQNVTFRCDPISEHNRLYWYRQTLGQGPEFLTYFQNEAQLEKSRLLSDRFSAERPKGSFSTLEIQRTEQGDSAMYLCASSLPYTGELFFGEGSRLTVL.

This clone was detected once. The chain is built from TRBV15 and TRBJ2-5; a possible D gene is TRBD2 (7 bases). CDR1 is LNHNV and CDR2 is YYDKDF in the germline V gene (reference sequence). There are 19 residues in the CDR3. V shed 0 bases and J shed 1 base, with 21 bases lying between them. In DNA, the CDR3 is TGTGCCACCAGCAGAGATCCCATGAGGGGGGGACGCCTCCAAGAGACCCAGTACTTC. Protein: CATSRDPMRGGRLQETQYF.

This chain connects TRBV6-1 to TRBJ1-1; perhaps TRBD1 as D (6 bases). Germline V lookup: CDR1 MNHNS, CDR2 SASEGT. The CDR3 is 15 amino acids. The germline V and J ends were trimmed by 2 bases and 4 bases, with 14 bases remaining between them. CDR3 in DNA: TGTGCCAGCAGTGAACTGGGGGGGGCAGGCACTGAAGCTTTCTTT. Its protein product is CASSELGGAGTEAFF.

The genes are TRBV5-4 and TRBJ2-7; 11 bases match TRBD1. V lost 4 bases to trimming and J lost 1 base; unmatched junction nucleotides: 4. Germline assignment: CDR1 SGHNT and CDR2 YYREEE (reference sequence). CDR3 length: 15 amino acids. In nucleotides, the CDR3 is TGTGCCAGCAGCACCGGACAGGGGGCGTCCTACGAGCAGTACTTC. Protein: CASSTGQGASYEQYF.

V is TRBV18 and J is TRBJ2-4; D gene unclear. The V gene's germline CDR1 is KGHSH and CDR2 LQKENI. This CDR3 is built from 16 residues. The V end was cut by 3 bases, the J end by 1 base, with 13 bases between. The CDR3 DNA reads as TGTGCCAGCTCACCCAGTCAGGCTGGGGCCAAAAACATTCAGTACTTC. As protein: CASSPSQAGAKNIQYF.

This CDR3 is CASSLARQSGVGNQPQHF. CDR3 coding DNA: TGTGCCAGCAGTTTAGCTAGACAGTCGGGAGTCGGCAATCAGCCCCAGCATTTT. This chain uses TRBV6-2 or TRBV6-3 with TRBJ1-5, with a possible D match to TRBD1 (5 bases). Deletions cut 4 bases from V and 2 bases from J, with 21 bases between. The CDR3 totals 18 residues. In germline, CDR1 is MNHEY, CDR2 SVGEGT.

The gene calls are TRBV6-5 and TRBJ2-3, with a possible D match to TRBD2 (6 bases). Germline V gene sequence: CDR1 MNHEY, CDR2 SVGAGI. The length of the CDR3 is 13 residues. Trimming cost V 5 bases and J 9 bases, with 15 bases left between them. Here the CDR3 reads CASSPPGTWTQYF. CDR3 coding DNA: TGTGCCAGCAGTCCCCCCGGGACTTGGACGCAGTATTTT.

The J gene is TRBJ1-2, the V gene TRBV7-3, with D tentatively TRBD1 (5 bases). V shed 0 bases and J shed 8 bases, with 10 bases lying between them. Germline V gives CDR1 SGHTA, CDR2 FQGTGA. This CDR3 is 13 amino acids long. CDR3 region: CASSLTREGGYTF. The DNA of the CDR3 is TGTGCCAGCAGCTTAACCAGGGAGGGAGGCTACACCTTC.

J is TRBJ2-5 and V is TRBV9; D unclear. V dropped 5 bases and J dropped 4 bases, with 18 bases sitting between them. Per germline, CDR1 SGDLS and CDR2 YYNGEE. This CDR3 spans 15 amino acids. The CDR3 DNA reads TGTGCCAGCAGTCCTAGGTCGGCGGTGGGAGAGACCCAGTACTTC. This sequence encodes CASSPRSAVGETQYF.

This clone was picked up one time. The CDR3 DNA sequence: TGTGCCAGCAGCCCCTCCCCCGCGGGTTTACACGAGCAGTACTTC. Its translation is CASSPSPAGLHEQYF. This chain joins TRBV3-1 (or the pseudogene TRBV3-2) and TRBJ2-7; a possible D gene is TRBD2 (5 bases). There are 15 residues in the CDR3. Germline CDR1 LGHDT, CDR2 YNNKEL (reference sequence). Trimming shortened V by 4 bases and J by 5 bases, and 18 bases separated the two germline ends.

The chain couples TRBV7-9 to TRBJ2-3, with D perhaps TRBD1 (5 bases). The CDR3 extends over 15 amino acids. CDR1 is SEHNR and CDR2 is FQNEAQ in the germline V gene (reference sequence). V lost 5 bases to trimming and J lost 2 bases, with 14 bases between them. Written as DNA, the CDR3 is TGTGCCAGCAGCCAAGCAGACAGATACACAGATACGCAGTATTTT. This gives the protein CASSQADRYTDTQYF. Full variable domain (missing parts from reference TRBV7-9 and TRBJ2-3): DTGVSQNPRHKITKRGQNVTFRCDPISEHNRLYWYRQTLGQGPEFLTYFQNEAQLEKSRLLSDRFSAERPKGSFSTLEIQRTEQGDSAMYLCASSQADRYTDTQYFGPGTRLTVL.

The chain joins TRBV3-1 (or the pseudogene TRBV3-2) to TRBJ1-2; D gene unclear. With 4 bases removed from V and 6 bases from J, the gap between germline ends came to 21 bases. The germline V gene encodes CDR1 LGHDT and CDR2 YNNKEL (reference sequence). This CDR3 region has 16 residues. CDR3 coding DNA: TGTGCCAGCAGCCCACCTCAACCTAGAGCGGAAAATGGCTACACCTTC. It codes for CASSPPQPRAENGYTF.

The rearrangement joins TRBV3-1 (or the pseudogene TRBV3-2) to TRBJ2-1, with 10 bases fitting TRBD2. CDR3 length equals 18 residues. Trimming took 2 bases from V and 6 from J; bases not matched to a gene: 13. The germline gives CDR1 LGHDT, CDR2 YNNKEL (reference sequence). The CDR3 loop reads CASSQPLAGGPVSNEQFF. The CDR3 nucleotides read TGTGCCAGCAGCCAACCTTTAGCGGGGGGACCCGTAAGCAATGAGCAGTTCTTC.